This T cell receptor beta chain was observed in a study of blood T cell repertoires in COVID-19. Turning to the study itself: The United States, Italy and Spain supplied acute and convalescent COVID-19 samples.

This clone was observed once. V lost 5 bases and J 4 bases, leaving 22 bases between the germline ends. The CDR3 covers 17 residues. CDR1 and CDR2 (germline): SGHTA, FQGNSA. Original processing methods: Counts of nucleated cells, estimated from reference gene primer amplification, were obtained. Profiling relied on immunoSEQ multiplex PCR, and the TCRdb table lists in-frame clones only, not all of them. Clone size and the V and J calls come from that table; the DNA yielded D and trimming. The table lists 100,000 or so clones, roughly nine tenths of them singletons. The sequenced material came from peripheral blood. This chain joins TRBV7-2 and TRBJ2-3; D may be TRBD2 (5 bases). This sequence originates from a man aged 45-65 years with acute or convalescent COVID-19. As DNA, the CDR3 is TGTGCCAGCAGCCCTGCGGGTGGCGGGCGGATCGCAGATACGCAGTATTTT. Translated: CASSPAGGGRIADTQYF.